This TCR beta chain was captured in a study of vaccination and CD4 T cells after COVID-19. Study-level background: Cells were stimulated with overlapping spike peptides from SARS-CoV-2, HCoV-NL63, HCoV-OC43 and HCoV-229E.

Comment on this clonotype: Its antigen is unknown.

An Oncomine TCR Beta short-read assay was used to sequence the DNA from cultured CD4+ T cells. TCRdb redid the calling of the PCR reads with MiXCR, one entry per CDR3 protein. Counted here are tens of thousands of distinct CDR3 sequences, less than 35% occurring once; the ten biggest clones make up around 12%. This CDR3 has 19 residues. Trimming left V 2 bases short and J 2 bases short, with 27 bases between. The germline gives CDR1 DFQATT, CDR2 SNEGSKA (reference sequence). Whole-study findings and limits: Vaccine-specific clones in convalescent patients were spike mono-reactive in 304 of 307 cases. The rise in median SARS-CoV-2-reactive clonotypes, from around 19 to 38, was not significant.

Treatment indicated: roughly 10-day PBMC culture with coronavirus spike peptide pools or control peptides (ViraFEST assay). The sequenced sample was cultured CD4+ T cells from blood. The chain uses TRBV20-1 and TRBJ1-2, with a possible D match to TRBD1 (6 bases). The sequence was collected from a human donor with COVID-19. This chain's CDR3 is CSARTPRGGADLLNYGYTF. In DNA, the CDR3 is TGCAGTGCTAGAACCCCCCGTGGGGGGGCGGATCTCCTGAACTATGGCTACACCTTC.